This T cell receptor beta chain was identified in a study of blood T cell repertoires in COVID-19. The repertoire was sequenced with immunoSEQ multiplex PCR; TCRdb's copy has only in-frame clones and lacks some. The data contain some 270,000 clones, roughly 82% of them seen just once; the ten biggest clones take up 5% to 7%. With V trimmed by 5 bases and J by 2 bases, 2 bases remained unmatched. The CDR3 loop spans 14 amino acids. From germline, CDR1 is MDHEN and CDR2 SYDVKM. Enrollment of patients from Seattle took place during active infection, with longitudinal follow-up. This clone has a single count.

Sequencing was carried out using peripheral blood. This TCR came from a woman of 80 years or more with COVID-19, enrolled during active disease. J is TRBJ2-3 and V is TRBV28, with TRBD2 matching 9 bases. The CDR3 sequence: CASSAGGATDTQYF. DNA for the CDR3: TGTGCCAGCAGTGCGGGGGGGGCCACAGATACGCAGTATTTT.